This TCR beta chain was sequenced during a study of T cell responses to AZD1222 COVID-19 vaccine. TCRdb's table, derived via immunoSEQ multiplex PCR, lists solely in-frame clones and lacks some. Of tens of thousands of clones detected, about nine tenths appear once; the ten largest clones hold 22%. Trimming removed 8 bases at V and 7 bases at J, with 17 bases between. The CDR3 spans 13 residues. Germline V gene lookup returns CDR1 LNHDA and CDR2 SQIVND (reference sequence). This clone was picked up a small number of times. The chain joins TRBV19 to TRBJ1-2; D unresolved. The sequence derives from an adult in good health. The sample in question was peripheral blood, obtained on day 0 of AZD1222 vaccination. CDR3 region: CASRVSEAFGYTF. Written as DNA, the CDR3 is TGTGCCAGTCGGGTTAGTGAGGCGTTTGGCTACACCTTC. Drawing the rest from reference TRBV19 and TRBJ1-2, the complete variable domain is DGGITQSPKYLFRKEGQNVTLSCEQNLNHDAMYWYRQDPGQGLRLIYYSQIVNDFQKGDIAEGYSVSREKKESFPLTVTSAQKNPTAFYLCASRVSEAFGYTFGSGTRLTVV.